This entry features one TCR beta chain sequence. Its antigen is still unknown. No base quality values were provided; no much bigger clone lies one nucleotide off. This specimen belongs to a study of blood T cell repertoires in COVID-19 (dated by TCRdb to 2020 to 2022). Study-level background: Samples covering the acute and convalescent phases of COVID-19 were provided by collaborators in the United States, Italy and Spain. The material from the prospective study consisted of cDNA or gDNA derived from T cells, B-cell-depleted T cells, or PBMCs. The dataset comprised deeply sampled blood TCRbeta repertoires from subjects exposed to, actively infected with, or recovered from COVID-19. The repertoires were made available in a free public database intended to serve as a resource for research on the immune response to SARS-CoV-2. Samples were obtained from the ongoing ImmuneRACE study (first 160 participants) and from over 1,000 subjects provided by 6 global collaborators. Nearly every sample came with metadata listing a de-identified subject ID, COVID-19 status, age in years and sex. Where available, HLA class I and class II types were obtained from metadata supplied by the sample provider rather than from assay-based typing. Paper-wide results and their limitations: Clinical and demographic metadata were provided uncurated, with the amount varying by source and participant.

TCRbeta CDR3 regions were amplified from genomic DNA using the immunoSEQ Assay, a bias-controlled multiplex PCR. On the study's bioinformatics: The number of nucleated cells in each sample was estimated by amplification of reference gene primers within the assay. To quantify the absolute abundance of each unique TCRbeta CDR3 rearrangement, sequence reads were collapsed and filtered. For each sample, productive Simpson clonality was calculated by taking the square root of Simpson's diversity index across productive rearrangements. TCRdb retrieved this table from immuneACCESS and kept in-frame rearrangements only. Not all clones are present; in checked studies, unresolved V genes account for under half, and no reason is known for the remainder. V, J and clone size were drawn from that table, and D and trimming were deduced from the DNA. The sample profile shows approximately 180,000 clones; approximately 83% of them were found once. Jointly, the top ten make up over 2.5% of the sample.

Whole blood was collected in K2EDTA tubes by collaborating institutions according to the institutions' own protocols. Collaborator samples were shipped for TCRbeta analysis as frozen whole blood, isolated PBMCs, or DNA extracted from either sample type. Germline trimming amounts to 2 bases on V and 3 bases on J, with 9 as the count of junction bases outside the gene matches. The germline V gene gives CDR1 as MNHEY and CDR2 as SVGEGT. The CDR3 spans 18 residues, from the cysteine through the phenylalanine. Kept here is only the CDR3 DNA, which spans 54 bases and is read in frame from base 1. Sequencing input: peripheral blood. This chain joins TRBV6-2 or TRBV6-3 to TRBJ2-2; TRBD2 lines up with 10 middle nucleotides. The receptor was isolated from a man between 60 and 75 years old with acute or convalescent COVID-19. This receptor carries the CDR3 CASSYAQREGPDTGELFF. The sequenced DNA: TGTGCCAGCAGTTACGCTCAGCGGGAGGGCCCGGACACCGGGGAGCTGTTTTTT.